Listed here are 15 T cell receptor beta chains from one sample, sequenced in a study of post-analysis software for immune sequencing data. Study results and caveats: Patients used four to six TRBV segments, including TRBV5-6, TRBV5-1 and TRBV20-1, more often than controls.

Their antigens remain unidentified. Presence of unique molecular identifiers characterized the TCR beta cDNA libraries. TCRdb fed the PCR reads into MiXCR, producing one record per CDR3 protein. Here the sample spans approximately 180,000 distinct CDR3 sequences, 25% to 35% being singletons. Sequences were obtained from blood. The receptors here all came from a girl aged 10 to 17 with multiple sclerosis.

There are many counts of this clonotype. This chain uses TRBV5-1 with TRBJ2-6; TRBD1 might be the D (5 bases). The CDR3 loop spans 15 amino acids. The V and J ends lost 2 bases and 4 bases respectively, with 10 bases between them. The V gene's germline CDR1 is SGHRS and CDR2 YFSETQ. The CDR3 nucleotides read TGCGCCAGCAGCTTACAAGGGGTCGGGGCCAACGTCCTGACTTTC. This encodes CASSLQGVGANVLTF.

The rearrangement links TRBV4-1 to TRBJ2-1; 14 positions agree with TRBD2. The V gene's germline CDR1 is MGHRA and CDR2 YSYEKL. V gave up 3 bases and J gave up 8 bases; unmatched junction bases: 3. The CDR3 spans 15 residues. The DNA for the CDR3 is TGCGCCAGCAGCCAGGGGACTAGCGGGAGTTATGAGCAGTTCTTC. Translation: CASSQGTSGSYEQFF.

The chain recombines TRBV6-5 with TRBJ1-1; a possible D gene is TRBD1 (6 bases). The germline V gene has CDR1 MNHEY and CDR2 SVGAGI. V was cut by 6 bases and J by 1 base, with 18 bases left in between. CDR3 length: 16 residues. The CDR3 region has the DNA TGTGCCAGCAGACAACAGGGAGGTAAGCCGAACACTGAAGCTTTCTTT. Protein sequence: CASRQQGGKPNTEAFF.

CDR3 residues: CASSSTGTGTEAFF. CDR3 sequence (DNA): TGCGCCAGCAGCTCCACAGGTACGGGCACTGAAGCTTTCTTT. The V call is TRBV5-1, the J call TRBJ1-1; D is perhaps TRBD1 (5 bases). The CDR3 spans 14 residues. V lost 3 bases and J 4 bases, leaving 13 bases between the germline ends. Germline V gives CDR1 SGHRS, CDR2 YFSETQ.

The rearrangement uses TRBV29-1 and TRBJ2-1; unclear D gene. Trimming removed 5 bases from V and 7 bases from J, with 6 bases in between. The CDR3 is made up of 10 amino acids. The V gene's germline CDR1 is SQVTM and CDR2 ANQGSEA. Here the CDR3 reads CSVSLNEQFF. The CDR3 coding sequence is TGCAGCGTTTCCTTAAATGAGCAGTTCTTC.

A note on this clonotype: A much bigger clone sits one base away, suggesting this may be a read error. V gene TRBV6-1 combines with J gene TRBJ1-5; TRBD1 aligns across 8 bases. Trimming removed 4 bases from V and 0 bases from J; junction bases left unmatched: 8. The CDR3 totals 17 residues. Germline values: CDR1 MNHNS, CDR2 SASEGT. The CDR3 DNA reads TGTGCCAGCAGTGTGAGGGGACAGGCCAGTAGCAATCAGCCCCAGCATTTT. Its protein product is CASSVRGQASSNQPQHF.

This chain connects TRBV9 to TRBJ2-5; 7 nucleotides match TRBD1. V gave up 0 bases and J gave up 4 bases; unmatched junction bases: 3. Germline V lookup: CDR1 SGDLS, CDR2 YYNGEE. The CDR3 has 14 amino acids. Here the CDR3 reads CASSVGGGGETQYF. CDR3 nucleotide sequence: TGTGCCAGCAGCGTAGGAGGGGGCGGAGAGACCCAGTACTTC.

This clonotype is a singleton in its sample. The chain couples TRBV5-1 to TRBJ2-7; 11 bases map to TRBD2. The better agreement between TRBJ2-5 and the DNA end casts doubt on the J call. The CDR3 spans 14 residues. Germline loops: CDR1 SGHRS, CDR2 YFSETQ. The CDR3 spells CASSDGTSGETQYF. CDR3 bases: TGCGCCAGCAGCGATGGGACTAGCGGAGAGACCCAGTACTTC.

This clonotype was seen only a few times. One base away lies a much larger clone, so this may be a sequencing read error. The rearrangement links TRBV14 to TRBJ2-3; D remains ambiguous. This CDR3 has 16 residues. Germline V lookup: CDR1 SGHDN, CDR2 FVKESK. V lost 4 bases and J lost 3, with 17 bases in between. The DNA of the CDR3 is TGTGCCAGCAGCCCCCGGACCCGAGAAGAGACAGATACGCAGTATTTT. Amino acids: CASSPRTREETDTQYF.

As regards this clonotype: A much larger clone lies a single base off, so this may be a read error. V gene TRBV5-6 combines with J gene TRBJ2-1; a possible D gene is TRBD2 (6 bases). CDR3 size: 16 residues. From germline, CDR1 is SGHDT and CDR2 YYEEEE. The CDR3 nucleotides are TGTGCCGGCAGCTTGTGGGGACTGGCCTCCTACAATGAGCAGTTCTTC. Protein product: CAGSLWGLASYNEQFF. The complete variable domain, with remaining parts taken from reference TRBV5-6 and TRBJ2-1, reads DAGVTQSPTHLIKTRGQQVTLRCSPKSGHDTVSWYQQALGQGPQFIFQYYEEEERQRGNFPDRFSGHQFPNYSSELNVNALLLGDSALYLCAGSLWGLASYNEQFFGPGTRLTVL.

This clonotype has ten or more counts. The chain links TRBV24-1 to TRBJ2-3; D is possibly TRBD2 (6 bases). CDR1 is KGHDR and CDR2 is SFDVKD in the germline V gene. V gave up 3 bases and J gave up 3 bases, with 12 bases separating them. This CDR3 comprises 15 residues. This CDR3 is CATSDKTGGTDTQYF. CDR3 DNA sequence: TGTGCCACCAGTGATAAGACTGGAGGGACAGATACGCAGTATTTT.

This chain links TRBV27 with TRBJ2-5; perhaps D is TRBD1 or TRBD2 (5 bases each). The CDR3 extends over 16 amino acids. The V gene's germline CDR1 is MNHEY and CDR2 SMNVEV (reference sequence). Trimming shortened V by 6 bases and J by 1 base, and 18 bases separated the two germline ends. The CDR3 nucleotides read TGTGCCAGCAGGAGGGTGGGTTGGGGGACCCAAGAGACCCAGTACTTC. Encoded protein: CASRRVGWGTQETQYF.

This clonotype came up many times. The chain employs TRBV20-1 and TRBJ2-3; a weak D match, TRBD1 (5 bases). The CDR3 loop spans 14 amino acids. Germline CDR1 and CDR2: DFQATT and SNEGSKA (reference sequence). Trimming pared 7 bases from V and 0 bases from J, leaving 14 bases between. The CDR3 DNA reads as TGCAGTGTTCATGGGGCAGCTAGCACAGATACGCAGTATTTT. Translating gives CSVHGAASTDTQYF.

The gene calls are TRBV11-2 and TRBJ2-1, with 12 bases that match TRBD1. The CDR3 is made up of 16 amino acids. Trimming cost V 3 bases and J 8 bases; bases outside gene matches: 8. Germline lookup yields CDR1 SGHAT and CDR2 FQNNGV. CDR3 sequence reads: CASSLGTGGRGYEQFF. The CDR3 DNA sequence: TGTGCCAGCAGCTTGGGGACAGGGGGCCGGGGGTATGAGCAGTTCTTC.

This clonotype was seen a few times. This chain connects TRBV4-2 to TRBJ2-4; D is undetermined. The J call may be mistaken, given a closer DNA end match to TRBJ2-7. This CDR3 comprises 16 residues. Germline values: CDR1 LGHNA, CDR2 YNFKEQ. CDR3 bases: TGTGCCAGCAGCCAAGATCCCCAGCCAGGAGCCTACGAGCAGTACTTC. Translated: CASSQDPQPGAYEQYF.